This T cell receptor beta chain was identified during a study of cytomegalovirus exposure and HLA in healthy donors. The trim removed 4 bases at V and 9 bases at J, leaving 4 bases unmatched. CDR1 SGHNT and CDR2 YENEEA come from the germline V gene. The CDR3 is 13 amino acids. The PCR had 60 Vbeta and 13 Jbeta primers. The method was immunoSEQ multiplex PCR; TCRdb's version includes in-frame clones alone and lacks a portion of them. Found here are 150,000 to 200,000 clones, 80% to 90% of them singletons; the top ten hold 9.3%. The V and J genes are TRBV11-3 and TRBJ2-1, with TRBD2 matching over 9 bases. The specimen sequenced was PBMCs. This receptor was taken from a man between 18 and 35 years old in good health and CMV-seropositive. The CDR3: CASSSAGGGEQFF. CDR3 DNA sequence: TGTGCCAGCAGCTCGGCGGGGGGGGGTGAGCAGTTCTTC.